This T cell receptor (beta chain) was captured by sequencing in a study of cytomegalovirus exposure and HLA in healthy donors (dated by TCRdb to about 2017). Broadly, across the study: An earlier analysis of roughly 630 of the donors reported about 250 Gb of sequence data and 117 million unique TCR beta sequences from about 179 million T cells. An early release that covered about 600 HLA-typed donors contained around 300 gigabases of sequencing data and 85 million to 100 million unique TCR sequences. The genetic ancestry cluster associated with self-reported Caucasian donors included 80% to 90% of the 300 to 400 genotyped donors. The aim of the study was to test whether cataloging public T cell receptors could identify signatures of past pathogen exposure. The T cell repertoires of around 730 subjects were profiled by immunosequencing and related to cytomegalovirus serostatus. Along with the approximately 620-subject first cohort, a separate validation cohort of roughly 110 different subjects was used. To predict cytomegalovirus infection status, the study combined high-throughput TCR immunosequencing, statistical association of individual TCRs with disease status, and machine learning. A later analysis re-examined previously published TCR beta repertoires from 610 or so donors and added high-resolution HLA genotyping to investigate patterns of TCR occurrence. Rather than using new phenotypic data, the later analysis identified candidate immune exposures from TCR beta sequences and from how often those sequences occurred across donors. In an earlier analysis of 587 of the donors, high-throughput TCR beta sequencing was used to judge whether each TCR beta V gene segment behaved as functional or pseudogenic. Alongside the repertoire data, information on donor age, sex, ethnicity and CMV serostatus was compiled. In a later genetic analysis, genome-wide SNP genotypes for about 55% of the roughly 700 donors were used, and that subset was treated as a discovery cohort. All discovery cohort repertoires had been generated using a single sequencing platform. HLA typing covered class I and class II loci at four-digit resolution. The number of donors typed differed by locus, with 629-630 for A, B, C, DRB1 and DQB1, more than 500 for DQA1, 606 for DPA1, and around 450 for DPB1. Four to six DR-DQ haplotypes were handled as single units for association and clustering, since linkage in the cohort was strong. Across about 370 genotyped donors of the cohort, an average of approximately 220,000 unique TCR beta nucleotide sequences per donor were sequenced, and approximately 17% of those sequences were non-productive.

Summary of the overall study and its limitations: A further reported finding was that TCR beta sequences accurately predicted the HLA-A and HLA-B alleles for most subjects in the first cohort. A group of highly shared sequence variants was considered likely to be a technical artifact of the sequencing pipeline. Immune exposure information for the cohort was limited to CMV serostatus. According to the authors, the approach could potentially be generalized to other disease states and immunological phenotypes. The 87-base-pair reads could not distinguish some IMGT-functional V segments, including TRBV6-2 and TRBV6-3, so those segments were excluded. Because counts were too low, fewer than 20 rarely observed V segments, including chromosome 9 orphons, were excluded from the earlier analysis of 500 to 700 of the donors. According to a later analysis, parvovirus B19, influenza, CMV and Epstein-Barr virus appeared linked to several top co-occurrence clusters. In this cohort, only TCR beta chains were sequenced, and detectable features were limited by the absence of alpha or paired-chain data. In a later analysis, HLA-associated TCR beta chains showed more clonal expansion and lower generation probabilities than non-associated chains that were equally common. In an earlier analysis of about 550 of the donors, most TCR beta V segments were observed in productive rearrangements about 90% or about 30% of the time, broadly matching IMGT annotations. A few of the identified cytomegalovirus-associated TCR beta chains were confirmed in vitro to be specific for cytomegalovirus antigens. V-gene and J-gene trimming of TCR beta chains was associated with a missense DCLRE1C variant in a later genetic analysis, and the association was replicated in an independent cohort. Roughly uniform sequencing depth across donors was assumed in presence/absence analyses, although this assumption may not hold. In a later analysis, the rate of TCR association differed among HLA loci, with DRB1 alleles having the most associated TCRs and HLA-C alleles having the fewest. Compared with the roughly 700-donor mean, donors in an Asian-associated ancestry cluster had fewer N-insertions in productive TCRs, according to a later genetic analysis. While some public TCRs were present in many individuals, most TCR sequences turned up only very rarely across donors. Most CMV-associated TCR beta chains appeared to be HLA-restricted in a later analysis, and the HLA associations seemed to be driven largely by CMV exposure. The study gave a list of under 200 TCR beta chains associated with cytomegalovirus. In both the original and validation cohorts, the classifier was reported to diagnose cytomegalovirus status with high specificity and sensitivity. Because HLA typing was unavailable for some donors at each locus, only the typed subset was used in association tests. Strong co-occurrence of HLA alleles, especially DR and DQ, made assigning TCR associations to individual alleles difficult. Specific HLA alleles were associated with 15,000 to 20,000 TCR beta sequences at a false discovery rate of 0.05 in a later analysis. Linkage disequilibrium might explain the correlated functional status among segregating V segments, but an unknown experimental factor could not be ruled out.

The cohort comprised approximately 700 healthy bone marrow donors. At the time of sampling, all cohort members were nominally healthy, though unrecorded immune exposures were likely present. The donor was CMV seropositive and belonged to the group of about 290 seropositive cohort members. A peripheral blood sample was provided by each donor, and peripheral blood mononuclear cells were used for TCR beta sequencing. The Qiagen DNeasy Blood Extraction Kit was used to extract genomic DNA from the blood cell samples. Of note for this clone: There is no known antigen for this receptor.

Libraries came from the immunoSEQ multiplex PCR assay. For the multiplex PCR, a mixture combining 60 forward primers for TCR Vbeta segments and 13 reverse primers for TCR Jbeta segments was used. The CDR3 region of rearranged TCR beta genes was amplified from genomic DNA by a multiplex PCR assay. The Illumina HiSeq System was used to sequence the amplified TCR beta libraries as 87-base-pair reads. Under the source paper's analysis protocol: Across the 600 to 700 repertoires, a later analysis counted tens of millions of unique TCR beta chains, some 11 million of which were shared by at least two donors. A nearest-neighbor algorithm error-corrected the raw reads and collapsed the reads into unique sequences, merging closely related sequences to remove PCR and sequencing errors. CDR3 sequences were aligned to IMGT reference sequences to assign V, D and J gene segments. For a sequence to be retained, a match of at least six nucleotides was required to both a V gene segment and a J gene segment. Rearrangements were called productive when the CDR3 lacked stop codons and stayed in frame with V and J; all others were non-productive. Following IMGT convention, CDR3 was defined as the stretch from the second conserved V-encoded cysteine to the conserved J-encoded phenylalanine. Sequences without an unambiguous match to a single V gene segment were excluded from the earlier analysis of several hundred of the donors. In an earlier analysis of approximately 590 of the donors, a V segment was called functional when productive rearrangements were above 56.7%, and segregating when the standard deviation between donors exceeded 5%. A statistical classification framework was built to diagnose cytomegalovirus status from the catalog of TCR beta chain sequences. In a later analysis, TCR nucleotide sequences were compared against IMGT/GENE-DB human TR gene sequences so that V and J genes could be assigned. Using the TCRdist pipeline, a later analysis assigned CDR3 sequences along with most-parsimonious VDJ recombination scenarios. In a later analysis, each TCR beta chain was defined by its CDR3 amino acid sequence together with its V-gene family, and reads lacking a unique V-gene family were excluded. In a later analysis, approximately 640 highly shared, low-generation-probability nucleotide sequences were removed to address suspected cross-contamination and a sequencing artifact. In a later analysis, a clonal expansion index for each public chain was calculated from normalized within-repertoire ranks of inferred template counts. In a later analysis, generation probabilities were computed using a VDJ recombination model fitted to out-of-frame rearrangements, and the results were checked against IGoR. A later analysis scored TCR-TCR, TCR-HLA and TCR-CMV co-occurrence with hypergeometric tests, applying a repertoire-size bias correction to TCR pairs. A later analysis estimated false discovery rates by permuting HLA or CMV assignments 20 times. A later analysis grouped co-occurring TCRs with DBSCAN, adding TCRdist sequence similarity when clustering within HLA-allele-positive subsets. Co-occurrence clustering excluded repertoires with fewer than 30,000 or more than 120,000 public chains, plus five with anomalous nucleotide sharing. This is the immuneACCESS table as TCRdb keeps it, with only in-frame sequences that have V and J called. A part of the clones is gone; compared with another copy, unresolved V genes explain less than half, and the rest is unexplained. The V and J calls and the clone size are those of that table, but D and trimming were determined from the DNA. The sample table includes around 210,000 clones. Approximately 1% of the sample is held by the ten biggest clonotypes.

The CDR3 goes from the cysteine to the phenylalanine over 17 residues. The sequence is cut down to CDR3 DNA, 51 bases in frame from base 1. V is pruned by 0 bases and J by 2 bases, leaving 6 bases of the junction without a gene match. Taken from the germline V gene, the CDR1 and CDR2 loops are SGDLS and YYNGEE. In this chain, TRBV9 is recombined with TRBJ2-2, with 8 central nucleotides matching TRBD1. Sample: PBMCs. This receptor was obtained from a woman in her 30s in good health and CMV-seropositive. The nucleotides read TGTGCCAGCAGCGTAGACCGGGACAGGACAAACACCGGGGAGCTGTTTTTT. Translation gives CASSVDRDRTNTGELFF. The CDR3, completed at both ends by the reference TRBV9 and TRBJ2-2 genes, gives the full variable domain DSGVTQTPKHLITATGQRVTLRCSPRSGDLSVYWYQQSLDQGLQFLIQYYNGEERAKGNILERFSAQQFPDLHSELNLSSLELGDSALYFCASSVDRDRTNTGELFFGEGSRLTVL.